Listed here are 12 T cell receptor beta chains from one sample, sequenced in a study of Graves' ophthalmopathy and Graves' hyperthyroidism (dated by TCRdb to the late 2010s). TCRdb names Illumina HiSeq 2000 as the instrument used. TCR beta CDR3 regions were amplified from RNA transcripts for repertoire sequencing. The first round of RT-PCR was done with HTBI primers and the Qiagen OneStep RT-PCR kit, and was followed by a second round of multiplex PCR, then size selection and purification. TCRdb reprocessing: public reads trimmed at Q25 with fastp, clones called with MiXCR, in-frame beta chains kept. Rows are unified per CDR3 protein, each entry keeping the most common DNA and genes. This sample is represented by over a million distinct CDR3 sequences; about two fifths of them were singletons. The biggest ten clones account for over 8.5% of the sample. The sample taken for sequencing was peripheral blood or thyroid tissue (not recorded which). Receptors were obtained from an adult man with Graves' hyperthyroidism.

This clonotype was counted only a few times. This sequence joins TRBV7-9 and TRBJ2-5; no firm D call. Germline V CDR1 and CDR2: SEHNR, FQNEAQ (reference sequence). V was pared by 5 bases and J by 5 bases, with 21 bases between. The CDR3 extends over 16 amino acids. The CDR3 coding sequence is TGTGCCAGCAGCCTTATATCGGTGGCCCACAATGAGACCCAGTACTTC. As protein: CASSLISVAHNETQYF. The complete variable domain, with remaining parts taken from reference TRBV7-9 and TRBJ2-5, reads DTGVSQNPRHKITKRGQNVTFRCDPISEHNRLYWYRQTLGQGPEFLTYFQNEAQLEKSRLLSDRFSAERPKGSFSTLEIQRTEQGDSAMYLCASSLISVAHNETQYFGPGTRLLVL.

This sequence joins TRBV7-2 and TRBJ2-5; 7 nucleotides align to TRBD1. J lost 2 bases, V lost 6 bases, and 6 bases had no gene match. Germline V gene data show CDR1 as SGHTA and CDR2 as FQGNSA. The CDR3 length is 14 residues. The CDR3 protein is CASSFDREQETQYF. DNA for the CDR3: TGTGCCAGCAGTTTCGACAGGGAGCAAGAGACCCAGTACTTC.

This clonotype was seen only once. V and J are TRBV7-2 and TRBJ2-5; a weak D match, TRBD1 (6 bases). The V gene's germline CDR1 is SGHTA and CDR2 FQGNSA. This CDR3 is built from 17 residues. Trimming cost V 5 bases and J 9 bases, with 28 bases left between them. DNA for the CDR3: TGTGCCAGCAGCCCCGGGCAGGGGCCTCATGGCAATCAGCCCCAGTACTTC. Its translation is CASSPGQGPHGNQPQYF.

The chain uses TRBV29-1 and TRBJ1-6; TRBD1 agrees at 11 bases. The germline V gene encodes CDR1 SQVTM and CDR2 ANQGSEA. This CDR3 has 13 residues. Losses at the gene ends were 5 bases for V and 9 bases for J; bases not matched to a gene: 3. Here the CDR3 reads CSVRTGGGSPLHF. The CDR3 coding sequence is TGCAGCGTTAGGACAGGGGGCGGTTCACCCCTCCACTTT.

This clonotype was recorded at least ten times. The V gene is TRBV20-1, the J gene TRBJ1-6, with 8 bases that match TRBD1. The germline gives CDR1 DFQATT, CDR2 SNEGSKA (reference sequence). The length of the CDR3 is 15 residues. The trim removed 1 base at V and 2 bases at J, leaving 1 base unmatched. The CDR3, as DNA: TGCAGTGCTAGAGTGACAGGGGCCTATAATTCACCCCTCCACTTT. This translates into CSARVTGAYNSPLHF.

Notes on this clonotype: One base away lies a much larger clone, so this may be a sequencing read error. The conserved final phenylalanine or tryptophan is absent from the CDR3, which likely points to a read error. The chain links TRBV11-2 to TRBJ2-5; D is unclear. The CDR3 spans 14 residues. Germline V gene data show CDR1 as SGHAT and CDR2 as FQNNGV. Trimming shortened V by 1 base and J by 6 bases, and 12 bases separated the two germline ends. CDR3 sequence reads: CASSLARDVKTQYL. In DNA, the CDR3 is TGTGCCAGCAGCTTAGCCCGCGACGTAAAGACCCAGTACTTG.

The rearrangement joins TRBV29-1 to TRBJ2-2, with 8 bases identical to TRBD2. Germline trimming cut 6 bases from V and 7 bases from J; bases unmatched to any gene: 1. Germline loops: CDR1 SQVTM, CDR2 ANQGSEA. The CDR3 has 11 residues. CDR3 sequence reads: CSVGTSGELFF. The CDR3 bases are TGCAGCGTCGGGACTAGCGGGGAGCTGTTTTTT.

This chain joins TRBV19 and TRBJ1-1; unclear D gene. Trimming took off 3 bases at V and 2 bases at J, with 10 bases between the two ends. Germline CDR1 reads LNHDA; CDR2 reads SQIVND (reference sequence). CDR3 length: 14 residues. The CDR3 bases are TGTGCCAGTAGTATTCCAGGAGTAAACACTGAAGCTTTCTTT. Encoded protein: CASSIPGVNTEAFF.

The DNA of the CDR3 is TGTGCCACCAGCCAAGACAGGGGGACAAATCAGCCCCAGTACTTC. Protein sequence: CATSQDRGTNQPQYF. The V call is TRBV15, the J call TRBJ2-5, with 9 nucleotides matching TRBD1. The V and J ends lost 5 bases and 9 bases, in that order; junction bases with no gene match: 13. Germline CDR1 reads LNHNV; CDR2 reads YYDKDF (reference sequence). The CDR3 sequence is 15 residues long.

This chain uses TRBV5-1 with TRBJ2-5, with 7 bases identical to TRBD2. Germline CDR1 and CDR2: SGHRS and YFSETQ. The length of the CDR3 is 16 residues. The ends lost 4 bases at V and 7 bases at J; junction bases unmatched: 16. The CDR3 loop reads CASSRPLRTGGSTQYF. CDR3 coding DNA: TGCGCCAGCAGCCGCCCCCTTCGGACGGGGGGATCGACCCAGTACTTC.

The genes are TRBV25-1 and TRBJ1-2; D remains unclear. CDR1 and CDR2 (germline): MGHDK, SYGVNS. CDR3 length: 14 amino acids. V lost 6 bases and J 3 bases, leaving 14 bases between the germline ends. The CDR3 DNA reads as TGTGCCAGCAGCGTTTGGGCAGTAGACTATGGCTACACCTTC. Amino acids: CASSVWAVDYGYTF.

This clonotype was recorded at least ten times. The genes are TRBV24-1 and TRBJ1-3; D call uncertain. Germline assignment: CDR1 KGHDR and CDR2 SFDVKD. This CDR3 region has 12 residues. Trimming removed 6 bases at V and 8 bases at J, with 10 bases between. The CDR3 protein is CATSRRRDTIYF. The CDR3 nucleotides read TGTGCCACCAGTCGTAGACGGGACACCATATATTTT.